The rows below give T cell receptor beta chains drawn from one sample of a study of tumor-infiltrating lymphocytes in primary liver carcinoma. TCRdb re-derived calls from the multiplex PCR reads in MiXCR, one entry per CDR3 protein. The table records approximately 110,000 distinct CDR3 sequences, roughly three fifths of them present only once. Sequencing input: liver tumor tissue from sampling region 3. Receptor source: a woman aged 60-70 years with primary liver carcinoma and hepatitis B virus infection. Each CDR3 is given with its conserved first and last residue. The D gene is left open where the match is weak. The size of a clone is reported for some rows only, either as once, few or many, or as a class for expanded clones.

. 15 . TRBJ2-1 TRBV11-3 TGTACCAGCAGCCCTCGGGGTAGTGGGAACAATGAGCAGTTGTTC CTSSPRGSGNNEQLF
. 12 . TRBJ2-2 TRBV11-2 TGTGCCAGCACACGGGGGACCGGGGAGCCGTTTTTT CASTRGTGEPFF
TRBD1 14 many TRBJ1-2 TRBV6-6 TGTGCCAGCAACGAACAGGGGGGGATTGGTGGCTACACCTTC CASNEQGGIGGYTF
. 18 . TRBJ1-1 TRBV5-1 TGCGCCAGCAGCTTGGGACGAGGAGACGACGGGGATAACACTGAAGATTTCTTT CASSLGRGDDGDNTEDFF
. 16 . TRBJ1-1 TRBV4-1 TGCGCCGGCAACCAAGATCTGGGGGGGCTCTCCACTGAAGCTTTCTTT CAGNQDLGGLSTEAFF
TRBD2 15 many TRBJ2-4 TRBV12-3/TRBV12-4 TGTGCCAGCAGTTCCCAGCGGGAGACCAAAAACATTCAGTACTTC CASSSQRETKNIQYF
. 13 . TRBJ1-2 TRBV28 TGTGCCGGCCGTAGAACCAACAACTATGGCTACACCTTC CAGRRTNNYGYTF
. 13 once TRBJ2-1 TRBV12-3/TRBV12-4 TGTGCCAGCAGCTCCGACAACTACAATGAGCACTTCTTC CASSSDNYNEHFF
TRBD1 16 many TRBJ1-2 TRBV6-5 TGTGCCAGCAGTTACCTACGGACAGGGGGCCACTATGGCTACACCTTC CASSYLRTGGHYGYTF
. 17 many TRBJ2-3 TRBV13 TGTGCCAGCAGCCCCCCTCCCAAAAAATGGGGCACAGATACGCAGTATTTT CASSPPPKKWGTDTQYF
TRBD1 16 many TRBJ1-1 TRBV7-9 TGTGCCAGCAGCTTAGATGCTGGCAGGGGGTTTACTGAAGCTTTCTTT CASSLDAGRGFTEAFF
. 17 . TRBJ1-6 TRBV5-6 TGTGCCAGCACGTCGGGTCGAGGTGACAGGTATAATTCACCCCTCCACTTT CASTSGRGDRYNSPLHF
. 13 many TRBJ2-3 TRBV29-1 TGCAGCGTTGAAGAGTGGGGGGCAGATACGCAGTATTTT CSVEEWGADTQYF
TRBD2 17 . TRBJ2-1 TRBV4-1 TGCGCCAGCAGCCAAGGGAGAGCGGGAGGGGACCACAATGAGAAGATCTTC CASSQGRAGGDHNEKIF
. 18 . TRBJ2-1 TRBV5-6 TGTGCCAGCAGCTTGGGAGGCCGGCGACAGGTATCCTACAATGAGCAGTTCTTC CASSLGGRRQVSYNEQFF
. 13 many TRBJ2-3 TRBV28 TGTGCCAGCAACTACAAAAACACAGATACGCAGTATTTT CASNYKNTDTQYF
. 15 . TRBJ1-1 TRBV6-1 TGTGCCAGCAGTGCCCCCGAGGGACACCGCGATGGGGCTTTCTTT CASSAPEGHRDGAFF
TRBD2 18 many TRBJ2-1 TRBV11-2 TGTGCCAGCAGCTTAACTTCTGGGTCTGCGGGAGGCGGTAATGAGCAGTTCTTC CASSLTSGSAGGGNEQFF
. 15 once TRBJ2-1 TRBV6-1 TGTGCCAGTAGTGAAGGGCTAGTGAGATACAGTGAGCAGTTCTTC CASSEGLVRYSEQFF
. 13 . TRBJ2-7 TRBV20-1 TGCAGTGCTAGTCCCAGGTTGACCTACGAGCAGTACTTC CSASPRLTYEQYF
. 17 many TRBJ1-2 TRBV6-5 TGTGCCAGCAGTTATAGGTCCTCCGGGACACCCAAATATGGCTACACCTTC CASSYRSSGTPKYGYTF
TRBD2 15 many TRBJ2-5 TRBV10-3 TGTGCCATCAGTGAGAGTTCTAGCGGGCCGGGGACCCAGTACTTC CAISESSSGPGTQYF
TRBD1 13 . TRBJ1-5 TRBV30 TGTGTCTGGAGTCGGTCAGGGGGTCAGCCCCAGCATTTT CVWSRSGGQPQHF
. 14 . TRBJ2-7 TRBV5-4 TGTGCCAGCGGCTTGGGGGCAGGGGGGTACGAACAATACTTC CASGLGAGGYEQYF
. 14 . TRBJ2-1 TRBV11-2 TGTACCAGCAGCGTGGGGGGGGCAGACAATGAACTGTTCTTC CTSSVGGADNELFF
TRBD1 14 few TRBJ2-7 TRBV28 TGTGCCAGCAGTACGACAGGGACAGCATACGAGCAGTACTTC CASSTTGTAYEQYF
. 16 many TRBJ1-1 TRBV4-2 TGTGCCAGCAGCCAAGATTGGGGGGGTTTGAACACTGAAGCTTTCTTT CASSQDWGGLNTEAFF
TRBD1 14 . TRBJ2-3 TRBV29-1 TGCAGTGTTGAGGACAGGACACTCACAGATACGCAGTATTTT CSVEDRTLTDTQYF
. 19 few TRBJ2-2 TRBV7-9 TGTGCCAGCAGCTTAGACTCCATTTTTCGAAGAAAAAACACCGGGGAGCTGTTTTTT CASSLDSIFRRKNTGELFF
. 14 once TRBJ1-6 TRBV6-6 TGTACCAGCAGTTACTCGTATGGGGGATCACCCCCCCACTTT CTSSYSYGGSPPHF